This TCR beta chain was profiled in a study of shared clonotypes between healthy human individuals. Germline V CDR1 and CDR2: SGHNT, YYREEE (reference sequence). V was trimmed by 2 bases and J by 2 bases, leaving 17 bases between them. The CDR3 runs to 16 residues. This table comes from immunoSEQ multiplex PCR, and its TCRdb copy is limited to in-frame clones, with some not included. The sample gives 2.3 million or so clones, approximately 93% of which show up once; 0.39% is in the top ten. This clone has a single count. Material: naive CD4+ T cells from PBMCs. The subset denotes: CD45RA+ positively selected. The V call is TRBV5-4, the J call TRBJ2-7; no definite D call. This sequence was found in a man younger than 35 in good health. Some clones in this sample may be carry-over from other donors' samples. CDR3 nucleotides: TGTGCCAGCAGCTTCACAAGGTCAGCCTCGACCTACGAGCAGTACTTC. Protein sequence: CASSFTRSASTYEQYF.